The rows below give T cell receptor beta chains drawn from one sample of a study of T cells in Graves' hyperthyroidism and ophthalmopathy. TCRdb used MiXCR to reprocess the multiplex PCR reads, holding one entry per CDR3 protein. The sample carries some 570,000 distinct CDR3 sequences, 14% recorded once. The sample taken for sequencing was blood. The receptor source for this set is a woman between 18 and 29 years old with Graves' ophthalmopathy. Each CDR3 is given with its conserved first and last residue. The order of the fields is V gene, D gene, CDR3 protein. D genes are given only for firm matches.

TRBV24-1 TRBD2 CATSDLPSAGAYSYNEQFF
TRBV2 TRBD1 CASSEQGVSSGYTF
TRBV12-3/TRBV12-4 TRBD1 CASIKGMDRGANYGYTF
TRBV18 . CASSNAGFEQFF
TRBV11-3 TRBD1 CASSFTRTGITGELFF
TRBV14 TRBD2 CASSQTLRTSGRSEQYF
TRBV4-3 . CASSQDFGGSDTQYF
TRBV12-3/TRBV12-4 TRBD2 CASSYGTSSPNEQFF
TRBV9 . CASSATTTPPTDTQYF
TRBV4-1 . CASSPMQGFGTDTQYF
TRBV7-9 . CASRPAGTNNEQFF
TRBV27 TRBD2 CASSKIAGSGINEQFF
TRBV30 . CAWSHGQYQETQYF
TRBV27 TRBD1 CASTSGTGRTGELFF
TRBV5-5 . CASRQQAGGASEQYF
TRBV7-2 TRBD1 CASSSPDRGPYEQYF
TRBV2 TRBD2 CASSDVGTSGSTDTQYF
TRBV9 . CASSALAGETQYF
TRBV5-1 TRBD2 CASSLEPPRRTSGRGEETQYF
TRBV2 TRBD1 CASRVDRGRTEAFF
TRBV27 . CASSFKNSGANVLTF
TRBV2 TRBD1 CASSVRQGAGETQYF
TRBV28 . CASRRDSSYEQYF
TRBV19 TRBD1 CASSDRGQGQGPQHF
TRBV5-5 . CASSLGGARQHNEQFF
TRBV18 . CASSLLEDTEAFF
TRBV29-1 . CSVELYGYTF
TRBV6-1 . CASRTSVVRGPLTDTQYF
TRBV12-5 TRBD1 CASGFLLAGGNTEAFF
TRBV28 TRBD2 CASSFGGLGETQYF
TRBV11-2 TRBD2 CASSFGGTSGKTRETQYF
TRBV7-9 TRBD2 CASSPQRGTSGRGSDTQYF
TRBV5-1 . CASSPRAGTNEQFF
TRBV24-1 . CATSVTGLEETQYF
TRBV12-3/TRBV12-4 TRBD2 CASTAGLAESTDTQYF
TRBV12-3/TRBV12-4 . CASSTLTGRHEQFF
TRBV9 . CASSVDPSPIYGYTF
TRBV28 TRBD2 CASSLDRSGHPGGEETQYF
TRBV30 . CAWSVRRDSYEQYF
TRBV19 . CASSISVSTDTQYF
TRBV12-3/TRBV12-4 . CASSPLESYEQYF
TRBV20-1 TRBD2 CSARDRGWTSGRAADEQFF
TRBV28 . CASSFLIRDPQETQYF
TRBV3-1 . CASTQEAGVNSPLHF
TRBV7-2 . CASSPPWPGEEKLFF
TRBV19 TRBD1 CASSIDGGGTGGRETQYF
TRBV27 TRBD1 CASSSTGGSFYEQYF
TRBV15 . CATSRDRGTTGELFF
TRBV5-1 TRBD1 CASSESTGVGTEAFF
TRBV29-1 . CSVEDWVRPNTQYF
TRBV12-3/TRBV12-4 . CASSLALWASTGELFF